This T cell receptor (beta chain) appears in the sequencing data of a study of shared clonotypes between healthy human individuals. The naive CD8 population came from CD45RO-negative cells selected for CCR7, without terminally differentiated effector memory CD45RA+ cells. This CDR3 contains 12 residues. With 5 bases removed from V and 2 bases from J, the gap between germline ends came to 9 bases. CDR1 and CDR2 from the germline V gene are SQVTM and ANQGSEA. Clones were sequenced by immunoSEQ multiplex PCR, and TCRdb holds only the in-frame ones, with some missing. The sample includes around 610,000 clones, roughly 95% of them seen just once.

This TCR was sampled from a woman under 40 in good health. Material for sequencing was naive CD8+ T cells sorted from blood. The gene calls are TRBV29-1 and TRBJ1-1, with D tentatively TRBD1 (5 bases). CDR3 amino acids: CSVFDSNTEAFF. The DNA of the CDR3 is TGCAGCGTTTTCGACAGCAACACTGAAGCTTTCTTT. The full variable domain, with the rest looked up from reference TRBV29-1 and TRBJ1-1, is SAVISQKPSRDICQRGTSLTIQCQVDSQVTMMFWYRQQPGQSLTLIATANQGSEATYESGFVIDKFPISRPNLTFSTLTVSNMSPEDSSIYLCSVFDSNTEAFFGQGTRLTVV.